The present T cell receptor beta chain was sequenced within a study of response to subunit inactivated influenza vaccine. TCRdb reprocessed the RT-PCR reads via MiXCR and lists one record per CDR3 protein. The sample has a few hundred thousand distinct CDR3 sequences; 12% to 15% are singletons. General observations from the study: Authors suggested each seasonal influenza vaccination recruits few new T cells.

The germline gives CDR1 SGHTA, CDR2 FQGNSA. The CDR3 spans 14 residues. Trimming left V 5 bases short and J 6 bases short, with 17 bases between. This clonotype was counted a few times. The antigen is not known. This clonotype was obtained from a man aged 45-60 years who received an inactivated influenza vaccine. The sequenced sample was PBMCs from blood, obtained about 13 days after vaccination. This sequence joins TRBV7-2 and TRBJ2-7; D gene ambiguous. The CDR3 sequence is CASSPTTPTGEQYF. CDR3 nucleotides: TGTGCCAGCAGCCCTACGACCCCGACGGGCGAGCAGTACTTC.